Below, 26 T cell receptor beta chains from the same sample are listed, as sequenced in a study of T cell repertoires in aging, cancer and after chemotherapy. Rearranged V-D-J TRB sequences were amplified with a mixed TRB-A/B primer pool. TCRdb re-analysed the multiplex PCR reads in MiXCR, keeping a single row per CDR3 protein. The sample lists over 3,000 distinct CDR3 sequences; roughly 46% were seen once. Peripheral blood genomic DNA, not sorted cells or RNA, was the template. Sequencing input: blood. Every receptor here comes from a human donor with a solid tumor.

The chain employs TRBV6-6 and TRBJ1-5, with D tentatively TRBD1 (5 bases). Trimming stripped 0 bases from V and 1 base from J, with 10 bases between. Germline V gives CDR1 MNHNY, CDR2 SVGAGI (reference sequence). CDR3 length equals 16 residues. CDR3 DNA: TGTGCCAGCAGTTACTCGAGGCCAGGGAGCAATCAGCCCCAGCATTTT. Translating it yields CASSYSRPGSNQPQHF.

The gene calls are TRBV6-5 and TRBJ2-7; 8 nucleotides agree with TRBD1. This CDR3 has 15 amino acids. From germline, CDR1 is MNHEY and CDR2 SVGAGI. V lost 4 bases to trimming and J lost 5 bases; unmatched junction nucleotides: 10. The CDR3: CASSLLLQGAHEQYF. The CDR3 bases are TGTGCCAGCAGTTTGCTTCTTCAGGGGGCCCACGAGCAGTACTTC.

The V gene is TRBV10-3, the J gene TRBJ2-1, with D perhaps TRBD1 or TRBD2 (5 bases each). Germline values: CDR1 ENHRY, CDR2 SYGVKD. The CDR3 is made up of 12 amino acids. The V and J ends lost 2 bases and 15 bases respectively, with 14 bases between them. The chain's CDR3 is CAISESRDGRFF. CDR3 in DNA: TGTGCCATCAGTGAGAGCCGGGACGGCCGGTTCTTC.

The chain uses TRBV13 and TRBJ1-3; no clear D. With 0 bases removed from V and 7 bases from J, the gap between germline ends came to 1 base. Germline V gene data show CDR1 as PRHDT and CDR2 as FYEKMQ (reference sequence). This CDR3 comprises 11 residues. The CDR3 region has the DNA TGTGCCAGCAGCTTAGGGAACACCATATATTTT. Its protein is CASSLGNTIYF.

The chain uses TRBV15 and TRBJ2-7; D remains ambiguous. Germline V CDR1 and CDR2: LNHNV, YYDKDF (reference sequence). V was shortened by 0 bases and J by 4 bases, with 10 bases between the two germline ends. The CDR3 loop spans 14 amino acids. This chain's CDR3 is CATSRDRAFYEQYF. The CDR3 DNA sequence: TGTGCCACCAGCAGAGATCGGGCCTTTTACGAGCAGTACTTC.

This clonotype was picked up a small number of times. No DNA is shown, since the ends of the CDR3 on it are uncertain; the CDR3 is the one TCRdb lists. The rearrangement links TRBV15 to TRBJ2-1; TRBD2 reflects the table's D call only, with no check against the DNA. The germline V gene encodes CDR1 LNHNV and CDR2 YYDKDF (reference sequence). Inclusive of both ends, the CDR3 amounts to 16 amino acids. CDR3 amino acids: CATSILGGGNRGEQFF.

The J gene is TRBJ1-4, the V gene TRBV29-1; unclear D gene. Trimming left V 5 bases short and J 2 bases short, with 15 bases between. This CDR3 is 15 amino acids long. Germline lookup yields CDR1 SQVTM and CDR2 ANQGSEA. The CDR3 DNA follows: TGCAGCGTTACCCTGGCGGGGAAGACTAATGAAAAACTGTTTTTT. As protein: CSVTLAGKTNEKLFF.

The rearrangement joins TRBV6-5 to TRBJ2-7; 9 bases agree with TRBD2. CDR1 MNHEY and CDR2 SVGAGI come from the germline V gene. Germline trimming cut 2 bases from V and 2 bases from J; bases unmatched to any gene: 1. The CDR3 totals 14 residues. CDR3 nucleotides: TGTGCCAGCAGTTACCAGCGGGGGGCCTACGAGCAGTACTTC. Its translation: CASSYQRGAYEQYF.

The chain couples TRBV29-1 to TRBJ2-5, with a possible D match to TRBD2 (5 bases). The CDR3 loop spans 14 amino acids. Trimming shortened V by 6 bases and J by 5 bases, and 19 bases separated the two germline ends. In germline, CDR1 is SQVTM, CDR2 ANQGSEA. The CDR3 is CSVAPTGGKETQYF. In DNA, the CDR3 is TGCAGCGTCGCCCCGACCGGAGGAAAGGAGACCCAGTACTTC.

This clonotype was found a few times. The chain recombines TRBV6-4 with TRBJ1-2; a possible D gene is TRBD1 (6 bases). The V gene lost 3 bases and the J gene lost 7 bases, with 12 bases spanning the gap. This CDR3 is built from 13 residues. Germline V gene data show CDR1 as MRHNA and CDR2 as SNTAGT. The CDR3 nucleotides read TGTGCCAGCAGTGAAACAGGGTCCGGTGGCTACACCTTC. This gives the protein CASSETGSGGYTF.

The chain is built from TRBV6-6 and TRBJ1-2; 11 nucleotides line up with TRBD1. CDR1 and CDR2 from the germline V gene are MNHNY and SVGAGI (reference sequence). The CDR3 sequence is 13 residues long. The ends lost 4 bases at V and 7 bases at J; junction bases unmatched: 2. CDR3 sequence (DNA): TGTGCCAGCAGTTTCGGGACAGGGGGTGGCTACACCTTC. Protein sequence: CASSFGTGGGYTF.

Judged by abundance, this clonotype is large. In DNA form, the CDR3 reads TGCAGCGCTGGGGGGACTAGGGCCTACAATGAGCAGTTCTTC. Translated, it gives CSAGGTRAYNEQFF. This chain connects TRBV29-1 to TRBJ2-1; 8 nucleotides match TRBD2. J lost 2 bases, V lost 7 bases, and 7 bases had no gene match. Germline V lookup: CDR1 SQVTM, CDR2 ANQGSEA. The CDR3 is made up of 14 amino acids.

The chain has TRBV13 and TRBJ2-7; TRBD2 matches 9 bases. Germline CDR1 PRHDT, CDR2 FYEKMQ (reference sequence). This CDR3 has 14 amino acids. The V gene end was trimmed by 5 bases and the J gene end by 5 bases; junction bases not matched to a gene: 7. The CDR3 DNA reads as TGTGCCAGCAGCAGGTGGCGGGGGGGCCACGAGCAGTACTTC. It yields the protein CASSRWRGGHEQYF.

The chain links TRBV5-1 to TRBJ2-3; a weak D match, TRBD2 (5 bases). In germline, CDR1 is SGHRS, CDR2 YFSETQ. The ends were cut back, 3 bases at V and 1 base at J, with 6 bases in the middle. The CDR3 sequence is 13 residues long. In DNA form, the CDR3 reads TGCGCCAGCAGCTGGCGGGGCACAGATACGCAGTATTTT. As protein: CASSWRGTDTQYF.

In its sample, this clonotype is large. This rearrangement joins TRBV29-1 to TRBJ2-3; D unresolved. The CDR3 spans 14 residues. Germline assignment: CDR1 SQVTM and CDR2 ANQGSEA. V was trimmed by 6 bases and J by 1 base, leaving 14 bases between them. CDR3 protein: CSVVKDTGTDTQYF. The CDR3 coding sequence is TGCAGCGTGGTGAAAGACACGGGCACAGATACGCAGTATTTT.

This clonotype was seen a few times. This chain joins TRBV19 and TRBJ2-1; the D is unclear. Trimming shortened V by 6 bases and J by 4 bases, and 13 bases separated the two germline ends. This CDR3 has 14 residues. Germline V CDR1 and CDR2: LNHDA, SQIVND (reference sequence). The CDR3 DNA reads as TGTGCCAGTAGGACGGGTGTGGGTTACAATGAGCAGTTCTTC. Encoded protein: CASRTGVGYNEQFF.

This rearrangement joins TRBV28 to TRBJ1-5, with 7 bases aligning to TRBD1. After removal of 4 bases from V and 1 base from J, the junction contained 1 base not matched to a gene. The CDR3 loop spans 14 amino acids. Germline lookup yields CDR1 MDHEN and CDR2 SYDVKM. The CDR3 sequence is CASSWTGSNQPQHF. CDR3 bases: TGTGCCAGCAGTTGGACAGGCAGCAATCAGCCCCAGCATTTT.

The V and J genes are TRBV27 and TRBJ1-2, with 9 bases matching TRBD1. Trimming cost V 4 bases and J 8 bases; bases outside gene matches: 11. The germline CDR1 and CDR2 sequences are MNHEY and SMNVEV (reference sequence). The CDR3 is 15 residues long. The CDR3 DNA is TGTGCCAGCAGTTCACAACCCGGACAGGGGAGGGGCTACACCTTC. Its protein product is CASSSQPGQGRGYTF.

V and J are TRBV6-5 and TRBJ2-7, with D perhaps assigned TRBD1 or TRBD2 (5 bases each). Per germline, CDR1 MNHEY and CDR2 SVGAGI. The CDR3 loop spans 15 amino acids. The germline V and J ends were trimmed by 9 bases and 7 bases, with 25 bases remaining between them. The CDR3 loop reads CASTEGRFLASEQYF. In DNA, the CDR3 is TGTGCCAGTACCGAGGGGCGTTTTTTGGCGAGTGAGCAGTACTTC.

This chain links TRBV6-2 or TRBV6-3 with TRBJ2-1; TRBD2 might be the D (6 bases). Germline V gene sequence: CDR1 MNHEY, CDR2 SVGEGT. This CDR3 region has 14 residues. The V gene lost 2 bases and the J gene lost 9 bases, with 14 bases spanning the gap. CDR3 nucleotides: TGTGCCAGCAGTTACACAGTAGGCGGGATTGAGCAGTTCTTC. Amino acid sequence: CASSYTVGGIEQFF.

The gene calls are TRBV27 and TRBJ2-2; D uncertain. V shed 6 bases and J shed 3 bases, with 14 bases lying between them. Germline CDR1 and CDR2: MNHEY and SMNVEV (reference sequence). The CDR3 is 15 residues long. This CDR3 reads CASRWGTGYTGELFF. The CDR3 DNA sequence: TGTGCCAGCAGATGGGGAACTGGGTACACCGGGGAGCTGTTTTTT.

This clonotype was counted only a few times. This chain links TRBV12-3 or TRBV12-4 with TRBJ2-2; D is possibly TRBD1 (5 bases). CDR3 length equals 13 residues. V gave up 6 bases and J gave up 2 bases, with 7 bases separating them. CDR3 in DNA: TGTGCCAGCAGACAGGCCAACACCGGGGAGCTGTTTTTT. Amino acid sequence: CASRQANTGELFF.

V is TRBV29-1 and J is TRBJ2-3; the match to TRBD2 covers 7 bases. The CDR3 contains 14 residues. Trimming cost V 2 bases and J 2 bases; bases outside gene matches: 4. The germline V gene has CDR1 SQVTM and CDR2 ANQGSEA. CDR3 sequence: CSVELAAITDTQYF. The CDR3 DNA is TGCAGCGTTGAACTAGCGGCAATCACAGATACGCAGTATTTT.

The V gene is TRBV28, the J gene TRBJ2-5, with D perhaps matching TRBD1 (6 bases). The CDR3 runs to 14 residues. V was clipped by 7 bases and J by 1 base, with 13 bases between them. Germline V gives CDR1 MDHEN, CDR2 SYDVKM. The chain's CDR3 is CASTAPGAQETQYF. The DNA of the CDR3 is TGTGCCAGCACAGCCCCAGGGGCCCAAGAGACCCAGTACTTC.

The chain employs TRBV28 and TRBJ1-2; D not certain. Trimming stripped 3 bases from V and 6 bases from J, with 14 bases between. The CDR3 is 14 amino acids. The germline V gene has CDR1 MDHEN and CDR2 SYDVKM. The CDR3 DNA reads as TGTGCCAGCAGTTTGTGGGTCTCAGCGGATGGCTACACCTTC. This sequence encodes CASSLWVSADGYTF.

This clonotype is deemed large (0.1 to 1%). The V and J genes are TRBV6-5 and TRBJ1-2; 12 bases fit TRBD1. Losses at the gene ends were 5 bases for V and 8 bases for J; bases not matched to a gene: 3. The germline V gene encodes CDR1 MNHEY and CDR2 SVGAGI. The CDR3 length is 13 residues. The CDR3 DNA sequence: TGTGCCAGCAGTCCCGGGACAGGGGGCGGCTACACCTTC. Its protein is CASSPGTGGGYTF.